These T cell receptor beta chains were read from a single sample in a study of blood T cell repertoires in COVID-19. Repertoires were generated with immunoSEQ multiplex PCR, while TCRdb's copy carries only in-frame clones and drops some. The sample records under 300,000 clones, roughly 89% being singletons. The sequencing sample was made of peripheral blood. The receptors originated from a man aged 25 to 40 who had recovered from COVID-19. The CDR3 runs from the conserved cysteine through the conserved F or W. D genes are given only for firm matches. Not every row has a clone size; where given, it reads once, few, many or a size class.

>TRBV27|TRBJ1-2|NA|NA
TGTGCCAGCAGCTCAAGCCCCTATGGCTACACCTTC
CASSSSPYGYTF
>TRBV4-3|TRBJ1-4|TRBD1|NA
TGCGCCAGCAGCCAAGGGGGGACAGGGGTAGATGCCGAAAAACTGTTTTTT
CASSQGGTGVDAEKLFF
>TRBV5-6|TRBJ1-2|NA|NA
TGTGCCAGCAGCTTGGTCGGATTGCAGGGGATGAGCTACACCTTC
CASSLVGLQGMSYTF
>TRBV10-2|TRBJ1-1|NA|NA
TGCGCCAGCAGTGTTTCCCCGGACAGAATGAACACTGAAGCTTTCTTT
CASSVSPDRMNTEAFF
>TRBV10-1|TRBJ1-2|TRBD1|NA
TGCGCCAGCAGTAAAACCCGGGACAGACTCTATGGCTACACCTTC
CASSKTRDRLYGYTF
>TRBV10-3|TRBJ1-2|TRBD1|NA
TGTGCCATCAGTGCCGACAGGGGAGTAAATGGCTACACCTTC
CAISADRGVNGYTF
>TRBV4-1|TRBJ1-2|NA|NA
TGCGCCAGCAGCCAAGGAGCGGCGGGCTACACCTTC
CASSQGAAGYTF
>TRBV6-5|TRBJ1-6|NA|NA
TGTGCCAGCAATAACGGGGTAGGTTCACCCCTCCACTTT
CASNNGVGSPLHF
>TRBV30|TRBJ1-2|NA|once
TGTGCCTGGTTAGGGGGTTTTAATGGCTACACCTTC
CAWLGGFNGYTF
>TRBV10-3|TRBJ2-7|TRBD1|NA
TGTGCCATCAGCGGACAGGGTAGTTACGAGCAGTACTTC
CAISGQGSYEQYF
>TRBV10-3|TRBJ1-5|NA|NA
TGTGCCCCGGAGGGCGGCAATCAGCCCCAGCATTTT
CAPEGGNQPQHF
>TRBV7-2|TRBJ1-2|NA|NA
TGTGCCAGCAGTGGAAACGATGGGAGAGGCTACACCTTC
CASSGNDGRGYTF